These T cell receptor beta chains were read from a single sample in a study of blood T cell repertoires in COVID-19. Assay: immunoSEQ multiplex PCR; the TCRdb copy retains only in-frame clones and omits some. The sample shows 150,000 to 200,000 clones, around nine tenths of them seen only once. Specimen: peripheral blood. The receptors derive from a man in his late teens or twenties with active or convalescent COVID-19. Each CDR3 is given with its conserved first and last residue.

TRBV3-1/TRBV3-2	TRBJ2-3	CASSLLQGYTDTQYF
TRBV6-2/TRBV6-3	TRBJ1-2	CASSYSHYGYTF
TRBV18	TRBJ2-6	CASSPYPSGGPSGANVLTF
TRBV10-3	TRBJ2-5	CAISEPGTGEETQYF
TRBV6-2/TRBV6-3	TRBJ2-2	CASSYVAGTDTGELFF
TRBV18	TRBJ1-5	CASSLTGGGSNQPQHF
TRBV21-1	TRBJ2-3	CASSKSDREGTDTQYF
TRBV7-8	TRBJ1-5	CASSFSGFKQPQHF
TRBV2	TRBJ1-5	CASMRDRDQPQHF
TRBV5-1	TRBJ1-1	CARGEDTEAFF
TRBV5-4	TRBJ2-2	CASQSLTGAVGELFF
TRBV18	TRBJ1-2	CASSPREVESYGYTF
TRBV19	TRBJ1-2	CASIRQGEIYGYTF